This T cell receptor (beta chain) was obtained from a study of CD8+CD57+ T cells in acquired aplastic anemia. Study details: Sorted CD4+ and CD8+ cell DNA averaged roughly 3 ug.

This clonotype is medium-sized. The target antigen is unknown. This CDR3 contains 15 residues. V lost 0 bases and J 4 bases, leaving 9 bases between the germline ends. Germline values: CDR1 ENHRY, CDR2 SYGVKD. Study-wide results and limits: Patients shared 25 to 35 CD8+ CDR3 sequences with controls.

All patients picked for sequencing had shown, by flow cytometry, an expansion of CD8+CD57+ cells. Everyone among the patients had severe acquired aplastic anemia. Among the patients, none had received any therapy at the time of blood sampling. TCR beta VDJ and CDR3 profiling used genomic DNA as template. In TCRdb, the reads were re-called with MiXCR into one record per CDR3 protein. The table has about 200,000 distinct CDR3 sequences, roughly 50% seen once; the top ten hold 15% to 20%. The sequenced material came from sorted CD4+, CD8+, or CD8+CD57+ T cells (not recorded which) from PBMCs. The TCR originated in a human donor with aplastic anemia. The genes are TRBV10-3 and TRBJ1-4; D remains ambiguous. The CDR3 DNA reads as TGTGCCATCAGTGAGTCGGGGAGAATTAATGAAAAACTGTTTTTT. Translating gives CAISESGRINEKLFF.